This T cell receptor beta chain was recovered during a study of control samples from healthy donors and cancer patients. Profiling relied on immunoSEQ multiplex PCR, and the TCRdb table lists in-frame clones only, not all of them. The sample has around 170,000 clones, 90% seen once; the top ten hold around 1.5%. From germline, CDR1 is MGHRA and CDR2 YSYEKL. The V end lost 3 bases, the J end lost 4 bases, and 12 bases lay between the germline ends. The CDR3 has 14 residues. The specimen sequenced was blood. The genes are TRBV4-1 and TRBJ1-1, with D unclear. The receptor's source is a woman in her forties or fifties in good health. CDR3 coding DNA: TGCGCCAGCAGCCAGTTGGGGAGAAGCACTGAAGCTTTCTTT. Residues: CASSQLGRSTEAFF.